Listed here are 27 T cell receptor beta chains from one sample, sequenced in a study of blood T cell repertoires in COVID-19. Here immunoSEQ multiplex PCR was the method, and the copy in TCRdb shows in-frame clones only, minus some. The sample consists of roughly 150,000 clones, roughly 85% of them appearing once. The sample taken for sequencing was PBMCs or T cells enriched from blood (not recorded which). These receptors all come from an older woman in a cohort exposed to, infected with or recovered from COVID-19 (not recorded which).

The chain links TRBV19 to TRBJ1-5; 8 bases are a match to TRBD1. Germline V gene data show CDR1 as LNHDA and CDR2 as SQIVND (reference sequence). V lost 8 bases and J lost 5; bases outside the gene matches: 14. This CDR3 is built from 16 residues. The CDR3 is CASAPQGALTYQPQHF. In nucleotides, the CDR3 is TGTGCCAGTGCACCTCAGGGGGCTCTTACCTATCAGCCCCAGCATTTT.

This rearrangement joins TRBV30 to TRBJ1-3, with TRBD1 as a possible D gene (6 bases). V gave up 2 bases and J gave up 2 bases, with 16 bases separating them. CDR3 length: 16 residues. Per germline, CDR1 GTSNPN and CDR2 SVGIG (reference sequence). CDR3 loop: CAWSTLRGVTGNTIYF. The CDR3 nucleotides read TGTGCCTGGAGTACCCTCAGGGGAGTAACTGGAAACACCATATATTTT. The variable domain in full, completed from reference TRBV30 and TRBJ1-3, reads SQTIHQWPATLVQPVGSPLSLECTVEGTSNPNLYWYRQAAGRGLQLLFYSVGIGQISSEVPQNLSASRPQDRQFILSSKKLLLSDSGFYLCAWSTLRGVTGNTIYFGEGSWLTVV.

The chain recombines TRBV6-6 with TRBJ1-4; a possible D gene is TRBD1 (5 bases). The CDR3 sequence is 14 residues long. V was trimmed by 6 bases and J by 8 bases, leaving 16 bases between them. CDR1 and CDR2 (germline): MNHNY, SVGAGI (reference sequence). Here the CDR3 DNA reads TGTGCCAGCAGCCCCGCGGGGGTTCGGGAAAAACTGTTTTTT. Residues: CASSPAGVREKLFF.

This clone was seen more than once but under ten times. V is TRBV28 and J is TRBJ1-3; D perhaps matches TRBD1 (6 bases). The length of the CDR3 is 15 residues. The V gene's germline CDR1 is MDHEN and CDR2 SYDVKM. Trimming removed 5 bases from V and 4 bases from J, with 15 bases in between. CDR3 in DNA: TGTGCCAGCAGTACACCAGGGGCGGGCGGAAACACCATATATTTT. Translation gives CASSTPGAGGNTIYF.

The chain recombines TRBV7-2 with TRBJ2-1; possibly TRBD1 for D (6 bases). The CDR3 is made up of 13 amino acids. The V end was cut by 6 bases, the J end by 3 bases, with 9 bases between. Germline-derived CDR1 and CDR2 are SGHTA and FQGNSA. In DNA form, the CDR3 reads TGTGCCAGCAGTCTCAGGGGCTACAATGAGCAGTTCTTC. Its translation is CASSLRGYNEQFF. Variable domain in full (rest from reference TRBV7-2 and TRBJ2-1): GAGVSQSPSNKVTEKGKDVELRCDPISGHTALYWYRQSLGQGLEFLIYFQGNSAPDKSGLPSDRFSAERTGGSVSTLTIQRTQQEDSAVYLCASSLRGYNEQFFGPGTRLTVL.

This sequence joins TRBV5-4 and TRBJ2-5; unclear D gene. Germline V gene data show CDR1 as SGHNT and CDR2 as YYREEE (reference sequence). This CDR3 is 13 amino acids long. Trimming stripped 4 bases from V and 1 base from J, with 8 bases between. The CDR3, as DNA: TGTGCCAGCAGCCCCTCTACCCAAGAGACCCAGTACTTC. It encodes CASSPSTQETQYF. Complete variable domain (other parts from reference TRBV5-4 and TRBJ2-5): ETGVTQSPTHLIKTRGQQVTLRCSSQSGHNTVSWYQQALGQGPQFIFQYYREEENGRGNFPPRFSGLQFPNYSSELNVNALELDDSALYLCASSPSTQETQYFGPGTRLLVL.

The chain recombines TRBV27 with TRBJ2-2, with a tentative D call TRBD1 (6 bases). Germline lookup yields CDR1 MNHEY and CDR2 SMNVEV (reference sequence). With 6 bases removed from V and 0 bases from J, the gap between germline ends came to 17 bases. CDR3 length: 17 amino acids. This CDR3 is CASSNLGGTANTGELFF. The CDR3, as DNA: TGTGCCAGCAGCAACTTAGGGGGTACAGCGAACACCGGGGAGCTGTTTTTT.

This clone was counted once. The CDR3 DNA reads TGTGCCAGAAACAGGGGAGACGAGGACGAGCAGTACTTC. Its translation: CARNRGDEDEQYF. The V and J genes are TRBV12-3 or TRBV12-4 and TRBJ2-7, with 7 nucleotides matching TRBD1. Trimming at V came to 9 bases and at J to 5 bases, leaving 10 bases not matched to a gene. The CDR3 runs 13 residues.

The chain couples TRBV28 to TRBJ2-4; D ambiguous. Trimming took off 3 bases at V and 0 bases at J, with 9 bases between the two ends. The CDR3 extends over 15 amino acids. Germline CDR1 is MDHEN and CDR2 is SYDVKM. This chain's CDR3 is CASSLPVTAKNIQYF. The CDR3 bases are TGTGCCAGCAGTTTGCCGGTAACAGCCAAAAACATTCAGTACTTC.

The chain recombines TRBV3-1 (or the pseudogene TRBV3-2) with TRBJ2-7; D may be TRBD2 (6 bases). Germline CDR1 and CDR2: LGHDT and YNNKEL (reference sequence). This CDR3 has 15 residues. With 0 bases removed from V and 6 bases from J, the gap between germline ends came to 15 bases. This CDR3 reads CASSQDRRVTSEQYF. As DNA, the CDR3 is TGTGCCAGCAGCCAAGATAGGAGGGTTACGAGCGAGCAGTACTTC.

This clone was detected a few times. This rearrangement joins TRBV5-1 to TRBJ2-7; 11 nucleotides align to TRBD2. CDR1 and CDR2 (germline): SGHRS, YFSETQ. This CDR3 contains 15 residues. Germline trimming cut 5 bases from V and 5 bases from J; bases unmatched to any gene: 9. CDR3 amino acids: CASRPLAGEAHEQYF. The CDR3 nucleotides are TGCGCCAGCAGGCCACTAGCGGGAGAGGCCCACGAGCAGTACTTC.

The chain has TRBV3-1 (or the pseudogene TRBV3-2) and TRBJ1-1; D is unresolved. Looked up from germline, CDR1 is LGHDT and CDR2 is YNNKEL (reference sequence). V was cut by 4 bases and J by 1 base, with 13 bases left in between. The CDR3 spans 15 residues. CDR3 sequence (DNA): TGTGCCAGCAGCCCACAACCGGGGAAGAACACTGAAGCTTTCTTT. This translates into CASSPQPGKNTEAFF.

This clone has a single count. The V gene is TRBV11-2, the J gene TRBJ1-3; D remains ambiguous. Germline CDR1 is SGHAT and CDR2 is FQNNGV. The V end lost 2 bases, the J end lost 0 bases, and 5 bases lay between the germline ends. The CDR3 extends over 14 amino acids. CDR3 in amino acids: CASSLHPSGNTIYF. The CDR3 nucleotides read TGTGCCAGCAGCTTACATCCCTCTGGAAACACCATATATTTT.

The chain links TRBV30 to TRBJ2-1, with D perhaps matching TRBD1 (6 bases). The CDR3 spans 13 residues. Trimming pared 3 bases from V and 4 bases from J, leaving 10 bases between. Germline V gene data show CDR1 as GTSNPN and CDR2 as SVGIG (reference sequence). In DNA, the CDR3 is TGTGCCTGGAGGGAACAGGGATACAATGAGCAGTTCTTC. Its protein product is CAWREQGYNEQFF.

The CDR3: CASSRVGGEWQPQHF. Here the CDR3 DNA reads TGTGCCAGCAGTCGAGTCGGAGGAGAGTGGCAGCCCCAGCATTTT. V and J are TRBV6-5 and TRBJ1-5, with D uncertain. This CDR3 contains 15 residues. Trimming removed 5 bases from V and 7 bases from J, with 18 bases in between. CDR1 and CDR2 (germline): MNHEY, SVGAGI.

In DNA form, the CDR3 reads TGTGCCAGCAGCCCTCAGGGTGGCACAGATACGCAGTATTTT. Its protein product is CASSPQGGTDTQYF. The chain has TRBV7-3 and TRBJ2-3; D might be TRBD1 (5 bases). The CDR3 contains 14 residues. Germline CDR1 and CDR2: SGHTA and FQGTGA. Trimming pared 5 bases from V and 1 base from J, leaving 10 bases between.

This chain uses TRBV7-9 with TRBJ2-7; TRBD2 aligns across 7 bases. This CDR3 is built from 16 residues. Germline CDR1 reads SEHNR; CDR2 reads FQNEAQ (reference sequence). The V segment lost 1 base and the J segment 3 bases; nucleotides outside the gene matches: 9. As DNA, the CDR3 is TGTGCCAGCAGCTTAGTTTTCGGAGCGGGGAACTACGAGCAGTACTTC. Amino acids: CASSLVFGAGNYEQYF.

Of note for this clone: The same CDR3 can be traced to other DNA sequences in this sample. This chain links TRBV3-1 (or the pseudogene TRBV3-2) with TRBJ2-7; D remains ambiguous. Germline V gene sequence: CDR1 LGHDT, CDR2 YNNKEL (reference sequence). Trimming removed 4 bases at V and 1 base at J, with 8 bases between. The CDR3 extends over 13 amino acids. The CDR3 protein is CASSPSVSYEQYF. The CDR3, as DNA: TGTGCCAGCAGCCCCAGCGTTTCCTACGAGCAGTACTTC.

This clone showed up just once. The V call is TRBV6-5, the J call TRBJ2-3; the match to TRBD2 covers 11 bases. CDR3 size: 16 residues. The V gene end was trimmed by 0 bases and the J gene end by 1 base; junction bases not matched to a gene: 0. CDR1 and CDR2 from the germline V gene are MNHEY and SVGAGI. CDR3: CASSYSTSGGTDTQYF. For the CDR3, the DNA is TGTGCCAGCAGTTACTCGACTAGCGGGGGCACAGATACGCAGTATTTT.

This sequence joins TRBV30 and TRBJ1-5; D possibly corresponds to TRBD1 (5 bases). This CDR3 is 12 amino acids long. V was trimmed by 2 bases and J by 9 bases, leaving 11 bases between them. Germline V gene data show CDR1 as GTSNPN and CDR2 as SVGIG (reference sequence). DNA of the CDR3: TGTGCCTGGAGTTGGGGGGACCGGCCCCAGCATTTT. This encodes CAWSWGDRPQHF.

The chain is built from TRBV7-3 and TRBJ2-1, with 15 bases identical to TRBD2. Germline V gene data show CDR1 as SGHTA and CDR2 as FQGTGA. The J segment lost 2 bases and the V segment lost 5 bases, leaving 13 bases of the junction unmatched. The CDR3 has 20 amino acids. Here the CDR3 reads CASSPRGAGTSGRTYNEQFF. The CDR3 coding sequence is TGTGCCAGCAGCCCCCGAGGGGCTGGGACTAGCGGGAGGACCTACAATGAGCAGTTCTTC.

The rearrangement links TRBV29-1 to TRBJ2-1, with D perhaps matching TRBD2 (6 bases). The V end was cut by 2 bases, the J end by 2 bases, with 10 bases between. This CDR3 comprises 14 residues. The germline gives CDR1 SQVTM, CDR2 ANQGSEA. CDR3 sequence: CSVERDLTYNEQFF. The CDR3, as DNA: TGCAGCGTTGAAAGGGACTTAACCTACAATGAGCAGTTCTTC.

The chain links TRBV7-2 to TRBJ2-5, with TRBD2 matching 8 bases. Germline loops: CDR1 SGHTA, CDR2 FQGNSA. The J segment lost 5 bases and the V segment lost 3 bases, leaving 5 bases of the junction unmatched. The CDR3 is 14 residues long. In DNA form, the CDR3 reads TGTGCCAGCAGCTTTCAAGCGGGAGAGGAGACCCAGTACTTC. Translating it yields CASSFQAGEETQYF.

This clone was detected a few times. The rearrangement links TRBV6-6 to TRBJ2-7; D may be TRBD1 (6 bases). This CDR3 is built from 14 residues. Trimming left V 4 bases short and J 4 bases short, with 14 bases between. Germline V gives CDR1 MNHNY, CDR2 SVGAGI (reference sequence). As DNA, the CDR3 is TGTGCCAGCAGTTTCTCCGGGACAAATTACGAGCAGTACTTC. This gives the protein CASSFSGTNYEQYF.

The genes are TRBV11-3 and TRBJ2-5; 7 positions agree with TRBD2. The CDR3 runs 16 residues. V lost 5 bases and J lost 5; bases outside the gene matches: 14. Per the germline V gene, CDR1 is SGHNT and CDR2 is YENEEA. The CDR3 region is CASSGGVGEGQETQYF. The CDR3 DNA follows: TGTGCCAGCAGCGGAGGTGTGGGGGAGGGCCAGGAGACCCAGTACTTC. Based on the CDR3 plus reference TRBV11-3 and TRBJ2-5, the full variable domain is EAGVVQSPRYKIIEKKQPVAFWCNPISGHNTLYWYLQNLGQGPELLIRYENEEAVDDSQLPKDRFSAERLKGVDSTLKIQPAELGDSAVYLCASSGGVGEGQETQYFGPGTRLLVL.

The count of this clone is one. The chain has TRBV5-1 and TRBJ2-3, with D possibly TRBD1 on 6 matching bases. This CDR3 is 16 amino acids long. Germline V gene data show CDR1 as SGHRS and CDR2 as YFSETQ. V lost 2 bases to trimming and J lost 2 bases, with 15 bases between them. CDR3 sequence reads: CASSFLPGQNTDTQYF. The DNA of the CDR3 is TGCGCCAGCAGCTTCCTACCCGGACAGAACACAGATACGCAGTATTTT.

This chain uses TRBV18 with TRBJ1-3, with D possibly TRBD1 on 6 matching bases. Per the germline V gene, CDR1 is KGHSH and CDR2 is LQKENI. The V gene lost 4 bases and the J gene lost 2 bases, with 12 bases spanning the gap. The CDR3 totals 15 residues. The CDR3 region has the DNA TGTGCCAGCTCACAACCCGACAGGACTGGAAACACCATATATTTT. Amino acid sequence: CASSQPDRTGNTIYF.